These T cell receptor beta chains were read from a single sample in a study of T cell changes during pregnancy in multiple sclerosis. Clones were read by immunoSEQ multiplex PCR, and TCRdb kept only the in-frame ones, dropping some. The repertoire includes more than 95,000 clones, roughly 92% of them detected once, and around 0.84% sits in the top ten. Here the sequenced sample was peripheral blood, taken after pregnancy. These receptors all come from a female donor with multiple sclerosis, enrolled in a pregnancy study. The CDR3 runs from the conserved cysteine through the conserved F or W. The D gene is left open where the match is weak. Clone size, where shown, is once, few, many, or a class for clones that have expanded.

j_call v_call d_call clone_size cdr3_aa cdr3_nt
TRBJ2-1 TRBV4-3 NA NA CASSQDWLAAGNEQFF TGCGCCAGCAGCCAAGATTGGCTAGCCGCCGGCAATGAGCAGTTCTTC
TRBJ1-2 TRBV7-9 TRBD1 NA CASSRNRGGYTF TGTGCCAGCAGCAGAAACAGGGGTGGCTACACCTTC
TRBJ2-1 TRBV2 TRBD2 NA CASSPGTSGSNEQFF TGTGCCAGCAGCCCCGGGACTAGCGGGAGCAATGAGCAGTTCTTC
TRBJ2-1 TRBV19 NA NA CASSIGWDTEQFF TGTGCCAGTAGTATAGGCTGGGACACCGAGCAGTTCTTC
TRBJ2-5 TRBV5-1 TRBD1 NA CASSLRQGIMETQYF TGCGCCAGCAGCCTAAGACAGGGTATTATGGAGACCCAGTACTTC
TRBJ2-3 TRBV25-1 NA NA CASSVGDNTDTQYF TGTGCCAGCAGTGTAGGGGATAACACAGATACGCAGTATTTT
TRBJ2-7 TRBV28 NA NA CASSRGGGDEQYF TGTGCCAGCAGTCGAGGGGGGGGCGACGAGCAGTACTTC
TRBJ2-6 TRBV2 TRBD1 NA CASNRGRSGANVLTF TGTGCCAGCAACAGGGGCCGCTCTGGGGCCAACGTCCTGACTTTC
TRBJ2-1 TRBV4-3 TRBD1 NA CASSHTSTGGKVYNEQFF TGCGCCAGCAGCCATACGTCGACAGGGGGTAAGGTCTACAATGAGCAGTTCTTC
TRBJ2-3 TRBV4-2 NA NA CASSPGDRTDTQYF TGTGCCAGCAGCCCGGGAGATCGCACAGATACGCAGTATTTT
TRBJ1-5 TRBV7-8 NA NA CASSLSRTLNQPQHF TGTGCCAGCAGCTTATCCAGGACACTGAATCAGCCCCAGCATTTT
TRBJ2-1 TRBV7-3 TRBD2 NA CASSLDLAGYNEQFF TGTGCCAGCAGCTTAGATCTAGCGGGATACAATGAGCAGTTCTTC
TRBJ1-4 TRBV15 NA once CATSRAAGTWGEKLFF TGTGCCACCAGCAGAGCGGCGGGTACTTGGGGTGAAAAACTGTTTTTT
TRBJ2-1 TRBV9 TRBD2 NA CASSVRLAGYNEQFF TGTGCCAGCAGCGTCCGACTAGCGGGCTACAATGAGCAGTTCTTC
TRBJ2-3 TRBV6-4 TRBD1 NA CASSDSGQGADTQYF TGTGCCAGCAGTGACTCGGGGCAGGGGGCAGATACGCAGTATTTT
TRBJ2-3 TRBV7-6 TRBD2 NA CASSLGAGGESDTQYF TGTGCCAGCAGCTTAGGGGCGGGGGGCGAGTCAGATACGCAGTATTTT
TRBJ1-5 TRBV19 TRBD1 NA CASNQGAIVQPQHF TGTGCCAGTAATCAGGGGGCAATTGTTCAGCCCCAGCATTTT
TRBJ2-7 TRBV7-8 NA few CASSPPAGTATYEQYF TGTGCCAGCAGCCCTCCTGCCGGGACTGCAACCTACGAGCAGTACTTC
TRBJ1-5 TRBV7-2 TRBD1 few CASSSDRESYQPQHF TGTGCCAGCAGCTCGGACAGGGAGTCGTATCAGCCCCAGCATTTT
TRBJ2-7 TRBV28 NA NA CASSLEGVGSYEQYF TGTGCCAGCAGTTTAGAGGGGGTGGGATCCTACGAGCAGTACTTC
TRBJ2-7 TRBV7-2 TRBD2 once CASSQALPGLSSYEQYF TGTGCCAGCAGTCAGGCACTCCCGGGACTAAGCTCCTACGAGCAGTACTTC
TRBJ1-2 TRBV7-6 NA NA CASSLKTDTGYTF TGTGCCAGCAGCTTAAAAACAGATACTGGCTACACCTTC
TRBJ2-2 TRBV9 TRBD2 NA CASSELAGATGELFF TGTGCCAGCAGCGAACTAGCGGGGGCCACCGGGGAGCTGTTTTTT
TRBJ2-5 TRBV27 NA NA CASSPRRQETQYF TGTGCCAGCAGTCCTAGGAGGCAAGAGACCCAGTACTTC
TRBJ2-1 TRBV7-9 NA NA CASSLARPQNHNEQFF TGTGCCAGCAGCTTAGCGAGGCCTCAGAATCACAATGAGCAGTTCTTC
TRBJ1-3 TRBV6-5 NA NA CASSWRGSGNTIYF TGTGCCAGCAGTTGGCGAGGGTCAGGAAACACCATATATTTT
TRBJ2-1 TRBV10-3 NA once CAISESPSYNEQFF TGTGCCATCAGTGAGTCGCCCAGTTACAATGAGCAGTTCTTC
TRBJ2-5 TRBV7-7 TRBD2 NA CASSLTGLAKETQYF TGTGCCAGCAGCTTAACGGGACTAGCAAAAGAGACCCAGTACTTC
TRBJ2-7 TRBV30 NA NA CAWSVGSYEQYF TGTGCCTGGAGTGTCGGTAGCTACGAGCAGTACTTC
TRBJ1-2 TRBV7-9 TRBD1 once CASSLGGRGDYGYTF TGTGCCAGCAGCTTAGGCGGCAGGGGGGACTATGGCTACACCTTC
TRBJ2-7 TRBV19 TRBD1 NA CASSIAGQGTGEQYF TGTGCCAGTAGTATAGCCGGACAGGGGACGGGCGAGCAGTACTTC
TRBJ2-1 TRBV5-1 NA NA CASSLGESSYNEQFF TGCGCCAGCAGTCTAGGGGAATCCTCCTACAATGAGCAGTTCTTC
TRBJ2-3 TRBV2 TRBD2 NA CASSPGTSGRTDTQYF TGTGCCAGCAGTCCTGGGACTAGCGGTCGCACAGATACGCAGTATTTT
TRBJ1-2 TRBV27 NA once CASGDRSYGYTF TGTGCCAGCGGAGACAGGTCCTATGGCTACACCTTC
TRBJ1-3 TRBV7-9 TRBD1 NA CASSFDRDSGNTIYF TGTGCCAGCAGCTTCGACAGGGACTCTGGAAACACCATATATTTT
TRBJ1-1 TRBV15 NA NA CATSVEDRNTEAFF TGTGCCACCAGCGTCGAGGACAGGAACACTGAAGCTTTCTTT
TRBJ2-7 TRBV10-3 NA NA CAIRRQESSYEQYF TGTGCCATCAGGCGACAGGAAAGCTCCTACGAGCAGTACTTC
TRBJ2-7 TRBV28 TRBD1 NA CASLDRDRGYEQYF TGTGCCAGCCTCGACAGGGATCGGGGCTACGAGCAGTACTTC